This T cell receptor beta chain appears in the sequencing data of a study of cytomegalovirus exposure and HLA in healthy donors. Broader study findings: Cytomegalovirus association was assigned to approximately 160 TCR beta chains. Most observed TCR sequences were rare, whereas some public TCRs were detected in many donors. Specific recognition of CMV antigens was confirmed in vitro for a few chains (all CMV-associated).

TCRdb keeps only in-frame clones here, not all; method: immunoSEQ multiplex PCR. Of a few hundred thousand clones listed, around 89% are singletons. About this clone itself: Antigen unknown.

Sequenced input: PBMCs. The sequence came from a woman aged 18-29 years in good health and CMV-seronegative.

CDR3 protein: CASIIAGAYIAEAFF. As DNA, the CDR3 is TGTGCCAGCATCATTGCGGGGGCGTATATCGCTGAAGCTTTCTTT. The chain uses TRBV28 and TRBJ1-1, with D possibly being TRBD1 (6 bases). Trimming took 7 bases from V and 6 from J, leaving 21 bases between them. In germline, CDR1 is MDHEN, CDR2 SYDVKM. The CDR3 runs to 15 residues.